The 22 T cell receptor beta chains presented below share a single source sample, sequenced in a study of beta chain features in type 1 diabetes. Reverse transcribing all isolated RNA meant expressed TCRB transcripts were sequenced. Method: immunoSEQ multiplex PCR; TCRdb's copy keeps in-frame clones and lacks some. In the table there are roughly 140,000 clones, under 60% of which are singletons. The sample was Tregs from blood. These receptors all stem from a man between 18 and 35 years old in good health.

The chain employs TRBV5-1 and TRBJ2-1; D might be TRBD2 (5 bases). In germline, CDR1 is SGHRS, CDR2 YFSETQ. This CDR3 is 12 amino acids long. Trimming removed 5 bases from V and 8 bases from J, with 11 bases in between. This CDR3 is CASSSARDEQFF. Here the CDR3 DNA reads TGCGCCAGCAGTAGTGCGCGGGATGAGCAGTTCTTC.

The rearrangement uses TRBV5-1 and TRBJ1-1; 11 nucleotides align to TRBD1. Unmatched junction bases numbered 10, after V lost 1 base and J lost 11 bases. In germline, CDR1 is SGHRS, CDR2 YFSETQ. The CDR3 sequence is 15 residues long. The CDR3 sequence is CASSLPDRGRGYAFF. CDR3 nucleotide sequence: TGCGCCAGCAGCTTGCCGGACAGGGGGCGCGGGTATGCTTTCTTT. Filled out from reference TRBV5-1 and TRBJ1-1, the complete variable domain reads KAGVTQTPRYLIKTRGQQVTLSCSPISGHRSVSWYQQTPGQGLQFLFEYFSETQRNKGNFPGRFSGRQFSNSRSEMNVSTLELGDSALYLCASSLPDRGRGYAFFGQGTRLTVV.

The chain links TRBV7-3 to TRBJ2-1; 11 positions match TRBD2. Germline values: CDR1 SGHTA, CDR2 FQGTGA. This CDR3 comprises 15 residues. J gave up 1 base and V 5 bases, and 1 base lay outside the gene matches. The CDR3 sequence: CASSRLAGSYNEQFF. The CDR3 DNA is TGTGCCAGCAGCAGACTAGCGGGGTCCTACAATGAGCAGTTCTTC.

CDR3 DNA: TGCAGCGTTGATGAAACTAGGCGGACGCAGTATTTT. This codes for CSVDETRRTQYF. V and J are TRBV29-1 and TRBJ2-3, with D maybe TRBD2 (5 bases). Trimming removed 3 bases at V and 9 bases at J, with 13 bases between. The germline CDR1 and CDR2 sequences are SQVTM and ANQGSEA. The CDR3 has 12 residues.

The CDR3 spells CASSEVGLATDTQYF. In nucleotides, the CDR3 is TGCGCCAGCAGTGAAGTGGGACTAGCAACAGATACGCAGTATTTT. The chain uses TRBV10-2 and TRBJ2-3; the match to TRBD2 covers 9 bases. Germline CDR1 WSHSY, CDR2 SAAADI. The CDR3 is 15 amino acids. V gave up 3 bases and J gave up 3 bases; unmatched junction bases: 4.

The chain links TRBV5-1 to TRBJ2-7; 9 bases line up with TRBD1. The CDR3 contains 14 residues. V gave up 4 bases and J gave up 3 bases; unmatched junction bases: 5. Germline V gene data show CDR1 as SGHRS and CDR2 as YFSETQ. In nucleotides, the CDR3 is TGCGCCAGCAGCCTCCCGGGACAGGGCTACGAGCAGTACTTC. Its translation is CASSLPGQGYEQYF.

J is TRBJ2-7 and V is TRBV30, with 9 bases lining up with TRBD1. The trim removed 3 bases at V and 8 bases at J, leaving 5 bases unmatched. Germline CDR1 is GTSNPN and CDR2 is SVGIG (reference sequence). This CDR3 has 12 residues. The CDR3 DNA follows: TGTGCCTGGAGGGGACAGGGCCTCAAGCAGTACTTC. It specifies CAWRGQGLKQYF.

This clone came up a few times. The chain's CDR3 is CASSLGDRHNQPQHF. The CDR3 DNA is TGTGCCAGCAGTTTAGGGGACAGGCACAATCAGCCCCAGCATTTT. This chain uses TRBV28 with TRBJ1-5; 8 positions match TRBD1. This CDR3 is 15 amino acids long. CDR1 is MDHEN and CDR2 is SYDVKM in the germline V gene. J lost 3 bases, V lost 2 bases, and 3 bases had no gene match.

In its sample, this clone was seen once. J is TRBJ2-3 and V is TRBV7-3; D is unresolved. The V and J ends lost 3 bases and 5 bases respectively, with 9 bases between them. The CDR3 spans 13 residues. Germline CDR1 and CDR2: SGHTA and FQGTGA. As DNA, the CDR3 is TGTGCCAGCAGCTTTATGGCTTTAGATACGCAGTATTTT. Its protein product is CASSFMALDTQYF. Full variable domain (remainder filled in from reference TRBV7-3 and TRBJ2-3): GAGVSQTPSNKVTEKGKYVELRCDPISGHTALYWYRQSLGQGPEFLIYFQGTGAADDSGLPNDRFFAVRPEGSVSTLKIQRTERGDSAVYLCASSFMALDTQYFGPGTRLTVL.

The gene calls are TRBV15 and TRBJ2-1; TRBD2 aligns across 8 bases. Germline V gives CDR1 LNHNV, CDR2 YYDKDF (reference sequence). The CDR3 spans 15 residues. J was trimmed by 4 bases and V by 0 bases; bases with no gene match: 2. CDR3 sequence: CATSRDRGGYNEQFF. In DNA form, the CDR3 reads TGTGCCACCAGCAGAGATCGGGGGGGATACAATGAGCAGTTCTTC.

This clone was seen only a few times. The chain joins TRBV19 to TRBJ2-5; D might be TRBD2 (5 bases). Germline CDR1 and CDR2: LNHDA and SQIVND (reference sequence). The CDR3 runs 17 residues. V dropped 6 bases and J dropped 5 bases, with 25 bases sitting between them. This chain's CDR3 is CASSPPWSPGMGETQYF. As DNA, the CDR3 is TGTGCCAGTAGCCCCCCGTGGAGTCCGGGGATGGGGGAGACCCAGTACTTC.

Here the CDR3 DNA reads TGTGCCAGCAGCTCCGCGACAGTGCATGGCTACACCTTC. Translating gives CASSSATVHGYTF. This chain uses TRBV7-8 with TRBJ1-2, with a possible D match to TRBD1 (5 bases). The V and J ends lost 4 bases and 6 bases respectively, with 12 bases between them. Germline V CDR1 and CDR2: SGHVS, FQNEAQ. This CDR3 spans 13 amino acids.

This chain joins TRBV29-1 and TRBJ2-7; D is possibly TRBD1 (5 bases). Germline-derived CDR1 and CDR2 are SQVTM and ANQGSEA. Trimming stripped 1 base from V and 0 bases from J, with 7 bases between. The CDR3 has 13 residues. CDR3 in DNA: TGCAGCGTTGAAGGCAGGGACTCCTACGAGCAGTACTTC. This gives the protein CSVEGRDSYEQYF.

This clone was counted between two and nine times. The chain employs TRBV28 and TRBJ2-7; perhaps TRBD2 as D (7 bases). Germline V gene sequence: CDR1 MDHEN, CDR2 SYDVKM. CDR3 length: 17 amino acids. Trimming removed 5 bases from V and 5 bases from J, with 25 bases in between. CDR3 sequence (DNA): TGTGCCAGCAGTCCCACCCTACAGGGAGGGTATTCCGACGAGCAGTACTTC. It translates to CASSPTLQGGYSDEQYF.

This clone was seen more than once but under ten times. The rearrangement links TRBV7-9 to TRBJ2-7, with TRBD1 identical over 10 bases. V was clipped by 4 bases and J by 5 bases; unmatched bases: 2. The CDR3 has 13 amino acids. From germline, CDR1 is SEHNR and CDR2 FQNEAQ (reference sequence). CDR3 sequence: CASSWTGGNEQYF. CDR3 DNA: TGTGCCAGCAGCTGGACAGGGGGAAACGAGCAGTACTTC.

The chain carries TRBV28 and TRBJ2-1; D may be TRBD2 (6 bases). The germline V and J ends were trimmed by 8 bases and 6 bases, with 26 bases remaining between them. The CDR3 is made up of 17 amino acids. The V gene's germline CDR1 is MDHEN and CDR2 SYDVKM. The CDR3 DNA follows: TGTGCCAGCGCGTCTGGGGGGTACTGGACTTCCACCAATGAGCAGTTCTTC. Residues: CASASGGYWTSTNEQFF.

This clone was detected once. This sequence joins TRBV25-1 and TRBJ1-1; the match to TRBD1 covers 8 bases. V gave up 8 bases and J gave up 8 bases; unmatched junction bases: 4. CDR3 length: 11 residues. CDR1 and CDR2 from the germline V gene are MGHDK and SYGVNS. The CDR3 bases are TGTGCCAGCCGGGGACAGGCAGAAGCTTTCTTT. Its translation: CASRGQAEAFF.

This clone was seen more than once but under ten times. V gene TRBV10-3 combines with J gene TRBJ2-2; 12 nucleotides align to TRBD2. The germline V gene has CDR1 ENHRY and CDR2 SYGVKD. Unmatched junction bases numbered 7, after V lost 0 bases and J lost 5 bases. The CDR3 contains 18 residues. The CDR3 bases are TGTGCCATCAGTGAGTCGACTAGCGGGAGAGTTGGAACCGGGGAGCTGTTTTTT. Translation gives CAISESTSGRVGTGELFF.

The chain uses TRBV7-2 and TRBJ1-1; unclear D gene. The germline V gene encodes CDR1 SGHTA and CDR2 FQGNSA. The CDR3 sequence is 14 residues long. V was pared by 0 bases and J by 5 bases, with 10 bases between. DNA of the CDR3: TGTGCCAGCAGCTTAGCCCCCCCCGGGACTGAAGCTTTCTTT. Translating it yields CASSLAPPGTEAFF.

The genes are TRBV28 and TRBJ1-5, with D maybe TRBD1 (6 bases). V was shortened by 7 bases and J by 9 bases, with 10 bases between the two germline ends. This CDR3 has 11 amino acids. Per germline, CDR1 MDHEN and CDR2 SYDVKM. The CDR3 sequence is CASTRGGPQHF. The CDR3 DNA sequence: TGTGCCAGCACCCGAGGGGGGCCCCAGCATTTT.

This rearrangement joins TRBV6-5 to TRBJ1-6; no clear D. V was trimmed by 7 bases and J by 7 bases, leaving 11 bases between them. This CDR3 contains 13 residues. The germline CDR1 and CDR2 sequences are MNHEY and SVGAGI. The CDR3 coding sequence is TGTGCCAGCACTGTCCGGGGAAATTCACCCCTCCACTTT. Translating gives CASTVRGNSPLHF.

The rearrangement joins TRBV7-9 to TRBJ2-5, with D possibly matching TRBD1 (5 bases). Trimming pared 1 base from V and 1 base from J, leaving 10 bases between. Germline-derived CDR1 and CDR2 are SEHNR and FQNEAQ (reference sequence). CDR3 length: 15 residues. The CDR3 loop is CASSLGRTFQETQYF. The CDR3 nucleotides are TGTGCCAGCAGCTTAGGGCGGACATTCCAAGAGACCCAGTACTTC.